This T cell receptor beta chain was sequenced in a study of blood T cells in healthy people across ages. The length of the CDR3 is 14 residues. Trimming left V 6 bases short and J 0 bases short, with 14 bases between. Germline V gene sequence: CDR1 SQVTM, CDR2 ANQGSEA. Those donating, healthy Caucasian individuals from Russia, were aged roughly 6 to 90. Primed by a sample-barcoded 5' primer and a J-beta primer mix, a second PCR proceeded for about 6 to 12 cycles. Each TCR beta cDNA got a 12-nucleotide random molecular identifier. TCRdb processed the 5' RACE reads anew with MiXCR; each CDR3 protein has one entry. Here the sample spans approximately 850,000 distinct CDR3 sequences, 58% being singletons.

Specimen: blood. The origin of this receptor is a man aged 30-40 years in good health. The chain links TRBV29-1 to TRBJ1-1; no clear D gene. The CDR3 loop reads CSVSLRIMNTEAFF. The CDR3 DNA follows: TGCAGCGTCAGCCTCAGAATCATGAACACTGAAGCTTTCTTT.